A selection of T cell receptor beta chains follows, all from one sample in a study of blood T cell repertoires in COVID-19. The repertoire was sequenced with immunoSEQ multiplex PCR; TCRdb's copy has only in-frame clones and lacks some. Here the sample spans 95,000 to 100,000 clones, 79% being singletons. The sequenced sample consisted of peripheral blood. These receptors were collected from a woman aged 80 or over with active or convalescent COVID-19. Each CDR3 is given with its conserved first and last residue. A D gene is named only where the DNA matches it firmly. Only some rows state a clone size, as once, few, many or a class for expanded clones.

length	D	size	V	J	DNA	CDR3
14	-	-	TRBV6-5	TRBJ2-2	TGTGCCAGCAGTCTCCAGATTAACACCGGGGAGCTGTTTTTT	CASSLQINTGELFF
12	-	-	TRBV24-1	TRBJ2-1	TGTGCCACCAGTGATCTGTACAATGAGCAGTTCTTC	CATSDLYNEQFF
17	-	few	TRBV7-3	TRBJ2-1	TGTGCCAGCAGCTTGGGTCGAGGTCCCCCACTGGGCAATGAGCAGTTCTTC	CASSLGRGPPLGNEQFF
14	-	-	TRBV7-9	TRBJ2-2	TGTGCCAGCAGCTTACTAGGGGTCACCGGGGAGCTGTTTTTT	CASSLLGVTGELFF
15	TRBD2	-	TRBV9	TRBJ2-7	TGTGCCAGCAGCTGGCGGGAGGGCTCCTTCTACGAGCAGTACTTC	CASSWREGSFYEQYF
14	TRBD1	-	TRBV7-9	TRBJ2-1	TGTGCCAGCAGCCCTGGACAGGGGGTCGATGAGCAGTTCTTC	CASSPGQGVDEQFF
14	TRBD1	-	TRBV18	TRBJ1-3	TGTGCCAGCTCACGAGGACAGGGGGCTGACACCATATATTTT	CASSRGQGADTIYF
17	-	-	TRBV5-6	TRBJ2-7	TGTGCCAGCAGTCTCCAGGGCCGGGTGGAGATGTCCTACGAGCAGTACTTC	CASSLQGRVEMSYEQYF
15	-	-	TRBV7-2	TRBJ1-3	TGTGCCAGCAGCTTAGGGTCCTCAGGTGGAAACACCATATATTTT	CASSLGSSGGNTIYF
16	TRBD2	few	TRBV7-3	TRBJ2-2	TGTGCCAGCAGCTTGTCGACTAGCGGGTTCACCGGGGAGCTGTTTTTT	CASSLSTSGFTGELFF
13	-	once	TRBV19	TRBJ2-1	TGTGCCAGTGTAGGAGGGCGGGACCGGGAGCAGTTCTTC	CASVGGRDREQFF
13	-	-	TRBV6-5	TRBJ2-1	TGTGCCAGCAGCCAACAAGGAGGGGTAGAGCAGTTCTTC	CASSQQGGVEQFF
14	TRBD1	-	TRBV18	TRBJ2-1	TGTGCCAGCACCCGGACAGGGTTCGGGGATGAGCAGTTCTTC	CASTRTGFGDEQFF
14	TRBD2	-	TRBV10-3	TRBJ2-7	TGTGCCATCAGCCCAGTAGCGGGAGTGGGCGAGCAGTACTTC	CAISPVAGVGEQYF
13	-	-	TRBV24-1	TRBJ2-7	TGTGCCACCAGCAGGGCCAATTCCTACGAGCAGTACTTC	CATSRANSYEQYF
15	-	-	TRBV9	TRBJ2-7	TGTGCCAGCAGCGTAGAGGCCCGGGACTCCTACGAGCAGTACTTC	CASSVEARDSYEQYF
17	TRBD1	-	TRBV5-1	TRBJ1-4	TGCGCCAGCAGCTTTGTGGGACAGGGTAATCCTAATGAAAAACTGTTTTTT	CASSFVGQGNPNEKLFF
16	TRBD1	-	TRBV27	TRBJ1-5	TGTGCCAGCAGTCGAGAAGGGACAGGAGTAGATCAGCCCCAGCATTTT	CASSREGTGVDQPQHF
16	TRBD2	once	TRBV6-2/TRBV6-3	TRBJ2-1	TGTGCCAGCAGTGGGCTATTGGCGGGAGGGTACAATGAGCAGTTCTTC	CASSGLLAGGYNEQFF
11	-	few	TRBV30	TRBJ1-1	TGTGCCTGGAGCTATTACAGAGAAGCTTTCTTT	CAWSYYREAFF
15	-	once	TRBV2	TRBJ2-7	TGTGCCAGCAATCGCTACAGGGAGGGCTCCTACGAGCAGTACTTC	CASNRYREGSYEQYF
16	-	-	TRBV28	TRBJ2-2	TGTGCCAGCAGGCAACCGTCCGGGGGGCCGGGCGGGGAGCTGTTTTTT	CASRQPSGGPGGELFF
16	TRBD1	once	TRBV7-2	TRBJ2-4	TGTGCCAGCAGCTTAGTCATGGGACAGGGGCGAAACATTCAGTACTTC	CASSLVMGQGRNIQYF
14	-	-	TRBV7-3	TRBJ1-1	TGTGCCAGCAGCTTAAGAGGCAGGAACACTGAAGCTTTCTTT	CASSLRGRNTEAFF
15	TRBD1	-	TRBV6-5	TRBJ2-3	TGTGCCAGCAACCCGGACAGGGCATTCACAGATACGCAGTATTTT	CASNPDRAFTDTQYF
16	-	-	TRBV2	TRBJ2-4	TGTGCCAGCAGTGAAGCGCGGGTAATCGGCAAAAACATTCAGTACTTC	CASSEARVIGKNIQYF
15	TRBD2	few	TRBV27	TRBJ2-3	TGTGCCAGCAGTTTAGAGGGACTAGCGGCAGATACGCAGTATTTT	CASSLEGLAADTQYF
17	TRBD2	-	TRBV2	TRBJ2-1	TGTGCCAGCACGGTTACTAGCGGGAGGGGCGTTCATGGTGAGCAGTTCTTC	CASTVTSGRGVHGEQFF
15	TRBD2	-	TRBV7-2	TRBJ2-2	TGTGCCAGCAGCCGGGGACTAGCGAACACCGGGGAGCTGTTTTTT	CASSRGLANTGELFF
15	-	-	TRBV5-4	TRBJ1-4	TGTGCCAGCAGCTCCCCGGGGTCAGGCTTTGAAAAACTGTTTTTT	CASSSPGSGFEKLFF
14	TRBD1	-	TRBV15	TRBJ1-1	TGTGCCACCAACCGGACAGGGGAGAACACTGAAGCTTTCTTT	CATNRTGENTEAFF
16	TRBD2	-	TRBV27	TRBJ2-2	TGTGCCAGCACAGATAGCGGGAGGGCCTTGTTCGGGGAGCTGTTTTTT	CASTDSGRALFGELFF
15	-	-	TRBV7-2	TRBJ1-2	TGTGCCAGCAGCTTAGAACAGGCACCAAACTATGGCTACACCTTC	CASSLEQAPNYGYTF
16	TRBD2	-	TRBV27	TRBJ2-5	TGTGCCAGCAGTTTAATGGGACTAGCATGGAAAGAGACCCAGTACTTC	CASSLMGLAWKETQYF